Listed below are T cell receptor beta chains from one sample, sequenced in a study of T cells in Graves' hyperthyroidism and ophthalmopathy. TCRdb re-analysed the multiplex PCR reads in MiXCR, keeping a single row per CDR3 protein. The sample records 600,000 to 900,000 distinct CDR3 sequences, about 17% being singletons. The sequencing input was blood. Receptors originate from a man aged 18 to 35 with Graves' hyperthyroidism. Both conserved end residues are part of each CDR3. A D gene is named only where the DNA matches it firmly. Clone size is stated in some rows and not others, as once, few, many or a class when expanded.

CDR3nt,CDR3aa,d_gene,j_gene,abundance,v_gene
TGTGCCAGCAGCATTAACAGGGCACCCACCTACGAGCAGTACTTC,CASSINRAPTYEQYF,NA,TRBJ2-7,many,TRBV11-2
TGCGCCAGCAGTCCAGACAATACCGACACTGAAGCTTTCTTT,CASSPDNTDTEAFF,NA,TRBJ1-1,NA,TRBV10-1
TGTGCCAGCAGGGGGGGGTGGGTACTTGGGAATGAGCAGTTCTTC,CASRGGWVLGNEQFF,TRBD2,TRBJ2-1,NA,TRBV12-3/TRBV12-4
TGTGCCAGTAGTCCCGGACAGGGCAGCGGCTACGAGCAGTACTTC,CASSPGQGSGYEQYF,TRBD1,TRBJ2-7,NA,TRBV19
TGTGCCAGCAGCTACCCACTGGGGGAGGACGCCAAAAACATTCAGTACTTC,CASSYPLGEDAKNIQYF,NA,TRBJ2-4,few,TRBV7-9
TGCAGCGTTGAGGGTTTGACGGGACAGGGGGTGTTGTACGAGCAGTACTTC,CSVEGLTGQGVLYEQYF,TRBD1,TRBJ2-7,few,TRBV29-1
TGCAGTGCTCAAAGCGGGAGGGGGTACAATGAGCAGTTCTTC,CSAQSGRGYNEQFF,TRBD2,TRBJ2-1,few,TRBV20-1
TGTGCCAGTAGTGCAGGGGAGAATTCACCCCTCCACTTT,CASSAGENSPLHF,NA,TRBJ1-6,few,TRBV19
TGTGCCAGTAGTATGGCAGGGCGCAACAATGAGCAGTTCTTC,CASSMAGRNNEQFF,NA,TRBJ2-1,few,TRBV19
TGTGCCAGCAGTCCCCTCCAAGCGGGAGTAGCAGATACGCAGTATTTT,CASSPLQAGVADTQYF,TRBD2,TRBJ2-3,many,TRBV28
TGTGCCAGCAGCCCGACGGACACTGCCTACGAGCAGTACTTC,CASSPTDTAYEQYF,NA,TRBJ2-7,few,TRBV9
TGTGCCAGTATCCAGACAGGGCCCTCCTATGGCTACACCTTC,CASIQTGPSYGYTF,TRBD1,TRBJ1-2,few,TRBV19
TGTGCCAACAGTTTATCGTATGGTGCAGATACGCAGTATTTT,CANSLSYGADTQYF,NA,TRBJ2-3,NA,TRBV27
TGTGCCAGTATGGGACAGGGCCACACCGGGGAGCTGTTTTTT,CASMGQGHTGELFF,TRBD1,TRBJ2-2,few,TRBV19
TGCAGTGCTAGAGCGAGGGAGGACGGGGAGCTGTTTTTT,CSARAREDGELFF,NA,TRBJ2-2,NA,TRBV20-1
TGTGCCAGCAGTTCCACAGGGGTGGTTAGCGGGAGCCCCGGGGAGCTGTTTTTT,CASSSTGVVSGSPGELFF,TRBD2,TRBJ2-2,NA,TRBV28
TGTGCCAGCAGCGTTGGACTAGCGGGAATCGCAGATACGCAGTATTTT,CASSVGLAGIADTQYF,TRBD2,TRBJ2-3,few,TRBV6-1
TGTGCCAGTAGTATAGATTACAGCTACAATGAGCAGTTCTTC,CASSIDYSYNEQFF,NA,TRBJ2-1,NA,TRBV19
TGCAGCTCGGGAGGGCCCTCAGATACGCAGTATTTT,CSSGGPSDTQYF,TRBD2,TRBJ2-3,many,TRBV20-1
TGTGCCAGCAGCTTGGGACTAGCGGGAGCCGCATACAATGAGCAGTTCTTC,CASSLGLAGAAYNEQFF,TRBD2,TRBJ2-1,NA,TRBV5-5
TGTGCCAGCAGTGAGGGACTAGCTATCGGGGAGCTGTTTTTT,CASSEGLAIGELFF,TRBD2,TRBJ2-2,NA,TRBV2
TGTGCCAGCAGTGAATTTCTAGGCCGATCGGACACTGAAGCTTTCTTT,CASSEFLGRSDTEAFF,NA,TRBJ1-1,many,TRBV6-1
TGTGCCACCCTAAGGAGCGGGAGTGCCACCGGGGAGCTGTTTTTT,CATLRSGSATGELFF,TRBD2,TRBJ2-2,few,TRBV15
TGTGCCAGCAGCGCAGGGAACTATGGCTACACCTTC,CASSAGNYGYTF,NA,TRBJ1-2,many,TRBV11-1
TGTGCCATCAGTGAAAGTGGGAGTCGCCTGACCAGATACGAGCAGTACTTC,CAISESGSRLTRYEQYF,NA,TRBJ2-7,few,TRBV10-3
TGTGCCAGCAGTCCCCGGGACAGGGGCGCTGAAGCTTTCTTT,CASSPRDRGAEAFF,TRBD1,TRBJ1-1,NA,TRBV3-1
TGTGCCAGCAGACAAGGGGGCGCGGGGCCTGAAGCTTTCTTT,CASRQGGAGPEAFF,TRBD1,TRBJ1-1,many,TRBV28
TGCAGTGCCTGTCTGACAGGGGGAGTCCATCAGCCCCAGCATTTT,CSACLTGGVHQPQHF,TRBD1,TRBJ1-5,NA,TRBV20-1
TGTGCCAGTACCCATTGGGGGAGTACCGGGGAGCTGTTTTTT,CASTHWGSTGELFF,NA,TRBJ2-2,NA,TRBV19
TGTGCCAGCAGTGTGGACAGGCGGGCGGATACGCAGTATTTT,CASSVDRRADTQYF,TRBD1,TRBJ2-3,many,TRBV2
TGCGCCAGCAGCTTGGTTGCCATTAACACCGGGGAGCTGTTTTTT,CASSLVAINTGELFF,NA,TRBJ2-2,many,TRBV5-1
TGTGCCAGCAACAGCGGCCGACTAGCGGGAGGTTGGGATACGCAGTATTTT,CASNSGRLAGGWDTQYF,TRBD2,TRBJ2-3,many,TRBV7-9
TGTGCCAGCAGCTTAGTCTGGGGTTCCAATCAGCCCCAGCATTTT,CASSLVWGSNQPQHF,NA,TRBJ1-5,NA,TRBV7-2
TGTGCCAGCAGCATAGGAATGGGCGGACGACAAGAGACCCAGTACTTC,CASSIGMGGRQETQYF,NA,TRBJ2-5,NA,TRBV6-1
TGTGCCAGCAGTGAAGTGTGGGGGGGGATACAAGAGACCCAGTACTTC,CASSEVWGGIQETQYF,TRBD2,TRBJ2-5,NA,TRBV6-1
TGTGCCAGCAGTTATAGCTCCGAATATGGCTACACCTTC,CASSYSSEYGYTF,NA,TRBJ1-2,NA,TRBV6-9
TGTGCCATCAGTGAACCGGGACAGGGGATCGATGAGCAGTTCTTC,CAISEPGQGIDEQFF,TRBD1,TRBJ2-1,NA,TRBV10-3
TGTGCCAGCAGCCAGAATGTGAACACTGAAGCTTTCTTT,CASSQNVNTEAFF,NA,TRBJ1-1,NA,TRBV14
TGTGCCAGCAGCTTAGACCTGAGGGGGGAGACCCAGTACTTC,CASSLDLRGETQYF,NA,TRBJ2-5,many,TRBV7-9
TGCGCCAGCAGCAGATCCGGGACGGGATCTAACTATGGCTACACCTTC,CASSRSGTGSNYGYTF,NA,TRBJ1-2,few,TRBV4-1
TGTGCCAGCAGCTTAGGATTTGACAATGAGCAGTTCTTC,CASSLGFDNEQFF,NA,TRBJ2-1,NA,TRBV11-2
TGTGCCAGCAGTTTAGAGGACCCCCAACCGGACAGGGCTTCGAGGGAGCAGTACTTC,CASSLEDPQPDRASREQYF,TRBD1,TRBJ2-7,many,TRBV12-3/TRBV12-4
TGTGCCAGCAGTGAGAAGACCTCACCCCTCCACTTT,CASSEKTSPLHF,NA,TRBJ1-6,few,TRBV25-1
TGTGCTAGTGGTTTACGACCGAGGAGCTCCTACAATGAGCAGTTCTTC,CASGLRPRSSYNEQFF,NA,TRBJ2-1,many,TRBV12-5
TGTGCCAGCAGCTTAGGACTACAAGAGACCCAGTACTTC,CASSLGLQETQYF,NA,TRBJ2-5,many,TRBV11-2
TGTGCCACCAGTGACCTTGGGACTAGCGGGAGTTACAATGAGCAGTTCTTC,CATSDLGTSGSYNEQFF,TRBD2,TRBJ2-1,many,TRBV24-1
TGTGCCACCGGACAGGATAGCAATCAGCCCCAGCATTTT,CATGQDSNQPQHF,TRBD1,TRBJ1-5,NA,TRBV2
TGTGCCAGCACCAGGGGCGGGAGGGTCTACGAGCAGTACTTC,CASTRGGRVYEQYF,TRBD2,TRBJ2-7,NA,TRBV28
TGCAGCGTTGTGACAGGATCGACCTACGAGCAGTACTTC,CSVVTGSTYEQYF,NA,TRBJ2-7,NA,TRBV29-1
TGCAGTGCTAGTCTTCCGGCCCTAGGCCCAGATACGCAGTATTTT,CSASLPALGPDTQYF,NA,TRBJ2-3,few,TRBV20-1
TGCAGTGCTAGGACCAAAGGGGGGCATGAGCAGTTCTTC,CSARTKGGHEQFF,NA,TRBJ2-1,NA,TRBV20-1
TGTGCCAGCAGAAAAGGGAACAATGAGCAGTTCTTC,CASRKGNNEQFF,NA,TRBJ2-1,NA,TRBV6-1
TGTGCCACCAGTGACCCGGCGGGGGTTGAAGCTTTCTTT,CATSDPAGVEAFF,NA,TRBJ1-1,NA,TRBV24-1
TGCAGCGTCCGGGCCCCGAGGGGCGACATTCAGTACTTC,CSVRAPRGDIQYF,NA,TRBJ2-4,NA,TRBV29-1
TGTGCCAGCAGTAACCGGGACAGGGGGCGCAACGAGCAGTACTTC,CASSNRDRGRNEQYF,TRBD1,TRBJ2-7,NA,TRBV12-3/TRBV12-4
TGTGCCAGCAACCCGGACATTCAAGAGACCCAGTACTTC,CASNPDIQETQYF,NA,TRBJ2-5,many,TRBV28
TGCAGTGCCCTGACAGGGAGCACCTACACAGATACGCAGTATTTT,CSALTGSTYTDTQYF,TRBD1,TRBJ2-3,NA,TRBV20-1
TGTGCCATCGCGGGACTAGGTCATTTAGGAGATACGCAGTATTTT,CAIAGLGHLGDTQYF,TRBD2,TRBJ2-3,NA,TRBV10-3
TGTGCCAGCAGTAAACAGGGGACTGGAAACACCATATATTTT,CASSKQGTGNTIYF,TRBD1,TRBJ1-3,few,TRBV2